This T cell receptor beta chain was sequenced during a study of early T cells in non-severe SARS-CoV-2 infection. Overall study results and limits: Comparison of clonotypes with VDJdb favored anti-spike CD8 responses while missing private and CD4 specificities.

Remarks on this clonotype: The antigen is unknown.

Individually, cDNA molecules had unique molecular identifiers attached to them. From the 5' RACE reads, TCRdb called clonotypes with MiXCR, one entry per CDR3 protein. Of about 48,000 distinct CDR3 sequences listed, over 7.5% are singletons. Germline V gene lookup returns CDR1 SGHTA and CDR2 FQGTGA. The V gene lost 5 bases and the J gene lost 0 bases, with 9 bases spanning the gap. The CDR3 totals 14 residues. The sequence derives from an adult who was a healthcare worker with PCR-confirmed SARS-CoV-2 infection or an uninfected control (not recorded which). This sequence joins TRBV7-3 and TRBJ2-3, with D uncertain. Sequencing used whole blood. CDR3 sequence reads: CASSPTHSTDTQYF. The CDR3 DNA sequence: TGTGCCAGCAGCCCCACCCATAGCACAGATACGCAGTATTTT.